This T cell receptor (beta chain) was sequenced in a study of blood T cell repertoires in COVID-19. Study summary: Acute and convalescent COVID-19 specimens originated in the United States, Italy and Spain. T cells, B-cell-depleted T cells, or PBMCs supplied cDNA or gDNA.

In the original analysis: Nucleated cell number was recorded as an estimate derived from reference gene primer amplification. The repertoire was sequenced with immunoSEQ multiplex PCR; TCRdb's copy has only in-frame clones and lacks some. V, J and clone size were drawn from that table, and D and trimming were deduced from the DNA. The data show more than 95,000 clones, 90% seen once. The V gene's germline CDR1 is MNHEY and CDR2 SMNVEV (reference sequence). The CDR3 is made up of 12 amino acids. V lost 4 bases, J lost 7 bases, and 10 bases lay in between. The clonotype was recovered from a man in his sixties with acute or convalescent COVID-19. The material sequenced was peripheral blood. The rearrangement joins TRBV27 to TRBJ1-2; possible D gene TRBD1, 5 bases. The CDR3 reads CASSSRDSGYTF. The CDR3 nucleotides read TGTGCCAGCAGTTCTAGAGACAGTGGCTACACCTTC.